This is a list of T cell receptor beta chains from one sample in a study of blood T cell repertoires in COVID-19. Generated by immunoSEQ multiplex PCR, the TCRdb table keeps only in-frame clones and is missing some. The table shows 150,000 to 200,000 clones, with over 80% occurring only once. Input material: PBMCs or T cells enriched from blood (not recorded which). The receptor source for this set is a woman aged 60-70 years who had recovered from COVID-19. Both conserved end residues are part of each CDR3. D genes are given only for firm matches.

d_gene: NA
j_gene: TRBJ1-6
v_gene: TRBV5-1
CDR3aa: CASSLAGVRYGSPLHF
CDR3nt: TGCGCCAGCAGCTTGGCGGGGGTGAGATATGGTTCACCCCTCCACTTT

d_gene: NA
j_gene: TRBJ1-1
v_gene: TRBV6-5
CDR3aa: CASRVTGKYTEAFF
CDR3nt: TGTGCCAGCCGGGTAACAGGGAAGTACACTGAAGCTTTCTTT

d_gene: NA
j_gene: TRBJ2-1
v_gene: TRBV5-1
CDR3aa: CASSFMGREDNEQFF
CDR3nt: TGCGCCAGCAGCTTTATGGGCAGGGAGGACAATGAGCAGTTCTTC

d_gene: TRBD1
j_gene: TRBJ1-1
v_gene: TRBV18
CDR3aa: CASSDRDRAVSTEAFF
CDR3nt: TGTGCCAGCTCAGACCGGGACAGGGCAGTATCCACTGAAGCTTTCTTT

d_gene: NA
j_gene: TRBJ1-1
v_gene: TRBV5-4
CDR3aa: CASSLTGSDTEAFF
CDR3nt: TGTGCCAGCAGCTTAACAGGGTCGGACACTGAAGCTTTCTTT

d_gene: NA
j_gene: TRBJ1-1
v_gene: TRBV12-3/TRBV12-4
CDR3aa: CASSFQGGGEAFF
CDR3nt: TGTGCCAGCAGTTTTCAAGGGGGTGGTGAAGCTTTCTTT

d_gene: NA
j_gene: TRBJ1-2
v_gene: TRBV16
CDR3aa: CASSPGGHNGYTF
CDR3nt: TGTGCCAGCAGCCCGGGGGGACATAATGGCTACACCTTC

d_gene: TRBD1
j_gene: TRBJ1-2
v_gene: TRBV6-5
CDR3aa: CASTRTRGGGGYTF
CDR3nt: TGTGCCAGCACCCGAACGAGAGGGGGCGGTGGCTACACCTTC

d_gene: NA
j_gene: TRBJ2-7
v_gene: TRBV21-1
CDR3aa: CASVDRDRGYEQYF
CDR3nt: TGTGCCAGCGTCGACCGGGACAGGGGTTACGAGCAGTACTTC

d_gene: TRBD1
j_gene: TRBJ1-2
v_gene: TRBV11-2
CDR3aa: CASSQSTGLGGYTF
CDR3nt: TGTGCCAGCAGCCAATCGACAGGGCTGGGCGGCTACACCTTC

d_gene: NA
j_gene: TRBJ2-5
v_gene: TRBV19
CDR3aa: CARVKGQETQYF
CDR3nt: TGTGCCCGGGTAAAGGGGCAAGAGACCCAGTACTTC

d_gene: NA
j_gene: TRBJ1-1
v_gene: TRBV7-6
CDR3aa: CASSSTGYSEAFF
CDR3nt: TGTGCCAGCAGCTCTACAGGATATTCTGAAGCTTTCTTT

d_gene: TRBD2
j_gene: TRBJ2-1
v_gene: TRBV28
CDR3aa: CASTPREGRVNEQFF
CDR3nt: TGTGCCAGCACCCCACGGGAGGGCCGGGTTAATGAGCAGTTCTTC

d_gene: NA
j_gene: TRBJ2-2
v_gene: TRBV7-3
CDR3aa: CASSLMVGANTGELFF
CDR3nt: TGTGCCAGCAGCTTAATGGTGGGAGCAAACACCGGGGAGCTGTTTTTT

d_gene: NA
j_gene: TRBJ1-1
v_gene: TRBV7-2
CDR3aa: CASSLQGGTEAFF
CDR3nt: TGTGCCAGCAGCTTACAGGGAGGCACTGAAGCTTTCTTT

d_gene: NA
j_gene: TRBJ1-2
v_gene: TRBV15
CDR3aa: CATSRAEANYGYTF
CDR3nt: TGTGCCACCAGCAGAGCGGAGGCGAACTATGGCTACACCTTC

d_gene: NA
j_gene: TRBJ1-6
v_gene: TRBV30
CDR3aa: CAWSVKGSYNSPLHF
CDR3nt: TGTGCCTGGAGTGTAAAGGGGTCCTATAATTCACCCCTCCACTTT